These 31 T cell receptor beta chains share one sample of origin, sequenced in a study of T cell repertoires in cytomegalovirus infection. MiXCR, run by TCRdb on the reads, gives a single entry per CDR3 protein. This table holds around 430,000 distinct CDR3 sequences, approximately 46% found once. Their antigens remain unidentified. The sequencing used cultured PBMCs, collected from culture after CMV antigen stimulation. These receptors were taken from a human donor in good health (CMV status not recorded). Some clones in this sample may be carry-over from other donors' samples.

This clonotype occurred a few times. The chain links TRBV7-8 to TRBJ2-5; 8 bases align to TRBD2. V lost 3 bases to trimming and J lost 7 bases; unmatched junction nucleotides: 10. The germline gives CDR1 SGHVS, CDR2 FQNEAQ. The CDR3 sequence is 15 residues long. The CDR3 sequence is CASSLSSGTPGTQYF. CDR3 DNA sequence: TGTGCCAGCAGCTTGAGTAGCGGGACCCCAGGGACCCAGTACTTC.

The V call is TRBV7-8, the J call TRBJ1-2; 8 bases line up with TRBD1. The CDR3 consists of 15 residues. Losses at the gene ends were 5 bases for V and 6 bases for J; bases not matched to a gene: 11. From germline, CDR1 is SGHVS and CDR2 FQNEAQ. The CDR3 nucleotides are TGTGCCAGCAGCCTTGACAGGGGTGGTTTCAATGGCTACACCTTC. As protein: CASSLDRGGFNGYTF.

This sequence joins TRBV14 and TRBJ1-6, with D hard to call. The ends were cut back, 1 base at V and 3 bases at J, with 10 bases in the middle. Per the germline V gene, CDR1 is SGHDN and CDR2 is FVKESK. The CDR3 loop spans 16 amino acids. DNA of the CDR3: TGTGCCAGCAGCCAAGCAAACTGGGGCTATAATTCACCCCTCCACTTT. Its translation: CASSQANWGYNSPLHF.

The chain couples TRBV20-1 to TRBJ1-3; possible D gene TRBD1, 6 bases. The CDR3 has 14 residues. CDR1 is DFQATT and CDR2 is SNEGSKA in the germline V gene (reference sequence). Deletions cut 3 bases from V and 4 bases from J, with 13 bases between. The chain's CDR3 is CSASWGARGNTIYF. CDR3 in DNA: TGCAGTGCTAGTTGGGGGGCAAGGGGAAACACCATATATTTT.

As for this clonotype: At one of its ends the junction is not consistent with the germline gene, which may arise from a read error. V usage is TRBV6-2 or TRBV6-3 and J usage is TRBJ2-7; 8 positions agree with TRBD1. This CDR3 is built from 13 residues. The germline V gene encodes CDR1 MNHEY and CDR2 SVGEGT. CDR3 residues: CASSPSLGGQERF. The CDR3 DNA follows: TGTGCCAGCAGCCCCTCCTTGGGGGGACAGGAACGCTTC.

The V and J genes are TRBV19 and TRBJ1-4; D call uncertain. The CDR3 has 14 amino acids. Germline CDR1 and CDR2: LNHDA and SQIVND (reference sequence). V shed 0 bases and J shed 8 bases, with 10 bases lying between them. The CDR3 coding sequence is TGTGCCAGTAGTATAGAGAGAGGAGGAGAAAAACTGTTTTTT. Translating gives CASSIERGGEKLFF.

This clonotype appeared a few times. This chain links TRBV7-9 with TRBJ1-1; no firm D call. V was trimmed by 5 bases and J by 3 bases, leaving 10 bases between them. Per germline, CDR1 SEHNR and CDR2 FQNEAQ (reference sequence). The length of the CDR3 is 13 residues. The CDR3 protein is CASSPKGYTEAFF. CDR3 bases: TGTGCCAGCAGCCCCAAAGGGTACACTGAAGCTTTCTTT.

This clonotype was seen a handful of times. The chain has TRBV4-1 and TRBJ1-1; possibly TRBD1 for D (5 bases). Germline assignment: CDR1 MGHRA and CDR2 YSYEKL. CDR3 length: 14 amino acids. With 3 bases removed from V and 7 bases from J, the gap between germline ends came to 15 bases. The CDR3 nucleotides read TGCGCCAGCAGCCATTCCTTGGGAACAGGTGAAGCTTTCTTT. It codes for CASSHSLGTGEAFF.

In regard to this clonotype: Its ends do not fully match the called genes, so a read error is possible. The rearrangement links TRBV7-9 to TRBJ1-5, with D perhaps TRBD1 (6 bases). The CDR3 extends over 12 amino acids. Germline V lookup: CDR1 SEHNR, CDR2 FQNEAQ (reference sequence). The CDR3 coding sequence is TGTGCCACCAGCAGGGGCCTAGAGCCCCAGCATTTT. Translating it yields CATSRGLEPQHF. The whole variable domain, filled in from reference TRBV7-9 and TRBJ1-5, reads DTGVSQNPRHKITKRGQNVTFRCDPISEHNRLYWYRQTLGQGPEFLTYFQNEAQLEKSRLLSDRFSAERPKGSFSTLEIQRTEQGDSAMYLCATSRGLEPQHFGDGTRLSIL.

This rearrangement joins TRBV6-6 to TRBJ1-5; possibly TRBD1 for D (5 bases). Trimming took 2 bases from V and 11 from J, leaving 13 bases between them. The length of the CDR3 is 13 residues. Germline V gene lookup returns CDR1 MNHNY and CDR2 SVGAGI (reference sequence). The CDR3 sequence: CASSYGAPGAQHF. The CDR3 bases are TGTGCCAGCAGTTACGGGGCGCCCGGGGCCCAGCATTTT.

There are a few counts of this clonotype. The chain combines TRBV12-3 or TRBV12-4 with TRBJ1-2; no firm D call. This CDR3 is built from 16 residues. V shed 3 bases and J shed 0 bases, with 14 bases lying between them. Written as DNA, the CDR3 is TGTGCCAGCAGTTTGCTACGACCTGTAGCTAACTATGGCTACACCTTC. It codes for CASSLLRPVANYGYTF.

This sequence joins TRBV6-5 and TRBJ2-1, with 14 bases matching TRBD2. J was trimmed by 10 bases and V by 6 bases; bases with no gene match: 8. The CDR3 runs to 15 residues. Germline V gene sequence: CDR1 MNHEY, CDR2 SVGAGI. The CDR3 region is CASSRPGLAGEEQFF. The CDR3 DNA reads as TGTGCCAGCAGCCGCCCGGGACTAGCGGGAGAGGAGCAGTTCTTC.

The chain uses TRBV12-3 or TRBV12-4 and TRBJ2-6; maybe TRBD2 (5 bases). Trimming took 10 bases from V and 4 from J, leaving 14 bases between them. The CDR3 sequence is 14 residues long. Written as DNA, the CDR3 is TGTGCCACAAGCGAGGGTTCCGGGGCCAACGTCCTGACTTTC. Protein sequence: CATSEGSGANVLTF.

This clonotype was observed a handful of times. V and J are TRBV7-2 and TRBJ2-2; D may be TRBD1 (6 bases). The CDR3 is 15 residues long. V was pared by 6 bases and J by 6 bases, with 17 bases between. Germline V gene sequence: CDR1 SGHTA, CDR2 FQGNSA. The CDR3 coding sequence is TGTGCCAGCAGTGTCCAGGGGACGGAATCCGGGGAGCTGTTTTTT. This encodes CASSVQGTESGELFF.

The V call is TRBV12-3 or TRBV12-4, the J call TRBJ2-3, with D possibly matching TRBD1 (5 bases). V dropped 5 bases and J dropped 13 bases, with 16 bases sitting between them. The CDR3 extends over 12 amino acids. This CDR3 reads CASSNTGVSKYF. The CDR3 region has the DNA TGTGCCAGCAGTAACACAGGTGTGTCGAAGTATTTT.

The CDR3 DNA reads TGTGCCAGCAGCCCTGGGACACCTACTTACAATGAGCAGTTCTTC. Protein sequence: CASSPGTPTYNEQFF. The chain employs TRBV7-2 and TRBJ2-1; TRBD1 is a possible D gene (6 bases). Trimming took off 5 bases at V and 4 bases at J, with 15 bases between the two ends. Germline assignment: CDR1 SGHTA and CDR2 FQGNSA. The CDR3 is 15 amino acids.

V and J are TRBV12-5 and TRBJ2-1; D remains ambiguous. The V gene's germline CDR1 is LGHNT and CDR2 FRNRAP. Trimming removed 8 bases from V and 0 bases from J, with 20 bases in between. CDR3 length equals 17 residues. Here the CDR3 reads CASLPPQAFSSYNEQFF. CDR3 nucleotides: TGTGCTAGTCTACCACCTCAGGCGTTTAGCTCCTACAATGAGCAGTTCTTC.

The table lists this clonotype with a few counts. V usage is TRBV12-3 or TRBV12-4 and J usage is TRBJ1-1; perhaps TRBD1 as D (6 bases). The CDR3 runs 13 residues. V shed 6 bases and J shed 6 bases, with 14 bases lying between them. The CDR3 here is CASRPGDLAEAFF. CDR3 DNA sequence: TGTGCCAGCAGACCAGGGGATTTGGCTGAAGCTTTCTTT.

The chain has TRBV25-1 and TRBJ2-2, with TRBD2 matching 12 bases. The trim removed 6 bases at V and 7 bases at J, leaving 9 bases unmatched. CDR1 is MGHDK, CDR2 SYGVNS, per germline. CDR3 length: 16 residues. The CDR3 coding sequence is TGTGCCAGCAGCCACGCCGGGACTAGCGGGCGCGGGGAGCTGTTTTTT. It encodes CASSHAGTSGRGELFF.

CDR3 DNA sequence: TGTGCCAGCAGCTTAGTGGACTTACCGTCCTACGAGCAGTACTTC. It yields the protein CASSLVDLPSYEQYF. The V and J genes are TRBV7-8 and TRBJ2-7, with D maybe TRBD2 (5 bases). CDR1 is SGHVS, CDR2 FQNEAQ, per germline. Trimming left V 1 base short and J 1 base short, with 11 bases between. The CDR3 is made up of 15 amino acids.

This clonotype has a handful of counts. The V and J genes are TRBV10-2 and TRBJ2-3, with D possibly matching TRBD2 (6 bases). CDR3 length equals 18 residues. Germline CDR1 reads WSHSY; CDR2 reads SAAADI. The V gene lost 3 bases and the J gene lost 0 bases, with 19 bases spanning the gap. CDR3 DNA: TGCGCCAGCAGTGACCCCGACCGGGACTTCACTAGCACAGATACGCAGTATTTT. It specifies CASSDPDRDFTSTDTQYF.

This clonotype was found a few times. The chain couples TRBV11-3 to TRBJ2-3; D may be TRBD1 or TRBD2 (5 bases each). Germline assignment: CDR1 SGHNT and CDR2 YENEEA. The V end was cut by 5 bases, the J end by 0 bases, with 12 bases between. The CDR3 contains 15 residues. The CDR3 nucleotides read TGTGCCAGCAGCGATGGGGGTCCGAGCACAGATACGCAGTATTTT. It translates to CASSDGGPSTDTQYF.

The chain recombines TRBV11-2 with TRBJ2-7, with 11 bases aligning to TRBD2. The CDR3 has 18 amino acids. From germline, CDR1 is SGHAT and CDR2 FQNNGV. V was pared by 5 bases and J by 2 bases, with 14 bases of the junction left unmatched. In DNA, the CDR3 is TGTGCCAGCAGCGTAAGCACCGGAGGTAGCGGGAGGGCCTACGAGCAGTACTTC. Amino acids: CASSVSTGGSGRAYEQYF.

The V call is TRBV15, the J call TRBJ1-5, with TRBD1 as a possible D gene (6 bases). There are 14 residues in the CDR3. Trimming stripped 2 bases from V and 6 bases from J, with 11 bases between. CDR1 and CDR2 (germline): LNHNV, YYDKDF (reference sequence). CDR3 nucleotide sequence: TGTGCCACCAGCAGACAGGGGATCAGTCAGCCCCAGCATTTT. Its protein is CATSRQGISQPQHF.

This clonotype turned up a few times. The chain combines TRBV4-1 with TRBJ2-1, with 9 positions matching TRBD2. Germline V gene lookup returns CDR1 MGHRA and CDR2 YSYEKL. This CDR3 has 17 residues. V shed 2 bases and J 2 bases; nucleotides not matched to a gene: 7. The CDR3 region has the DNA TGCGCCAGCAGCCAACAAATTAGCGGGAGTACCTACAATGAGCAGTTCTTC. Translation gives CASSQQISGSTYNEQFF.

This clonotype was detected a few times. This chain uses TRBV4-1 with TRBJ2-7; 7 nucleotides agree with TRBD1. The CDR3 consists of 14 residues. Germline V gives CDR1 MGHRA, CDR2 YSYEKL. The V segment lost 3 bases and the J segment 3 bases; nucleotides outside the gene matches: 5. The CDR3 nucleotides are TGCGCCAGCAGCCATATCCGGGACAGCTACGAGCAGTACTTC. It encodes CASSHIRDSYEQYF.

The rearrangement uses TRBV7-6 and TRBJ1-6; D is ambiguous. The CDR3 length is 15 residues. V was shortened by 0 bases and J by 8 bases, with 11 bases between the two germline ends. The germline V gene encodes CDR1 SGHVS and CDR2 FNYEAQ. DNA for the CDR3: TGTGCCAGCAGCTTAGCGCGGACGGACCATTCACCCCTCCACTTT. Its protein product is CASSLARTDHSPLHF.

The chain carries TRBV6-8 and TRBJ1-5, with D tentatively TRBD1 (6 bases). V lost 5 bases and J lost 7, with 18 bases in between. From germline, CDR1 is MNHGY and CDR2 SAAAGT. The CDR3 extends over 15 amino acids. The CDR3 DNA reads as TGTGCCAGCAGTCCTACCACAGGGATAAGGCAGCCCCAGCATTTT. Translating gives CASSPTTGIRQPQHF.

The V gene is TRBV7-6, the J gene TRBJ2-3; TRBD2 matches 7 bases. This CDR3 is 16 amino acids long. J gave up 0 bases and V 1 base, and 4 bases lay outside the gene matches. Germline CDR1 and CDR2: SGHVS and FNYEAQ. The CDR3 sequence is CASSLVTSRSTDTQYF. CDR3 sequence (DNA): TGTGCCAGCAGCTTAGTGACTAGCAGAAGCACAGATACGCAGTATTTT.

The sample holds many counts of this clonotype. The chain combines TRBV7-2 with TRBJ1-1; D is uncertain. Between the trimmed V and J ends, which lost 2 bases and 3 bases, there was a span of 10 bases. CDR1 is SGHTA and CDR2 is FQGNSA in the germline V gene. The CDR3 runs to 14 residues. CDR3 in DNA: TGTGCCAGCAGCTTAACCCTTCGGGACACTGAAGCTTTCTTT. It translates to CASSLTLRDTEAFF.

This clonotype was detected a few times. The rearrangement uses TRBV27 and TRBJ2-5, with D tentatively TRBD1 (6 bases). CDR1 is MNHEY and CDR2 is SMNVEV in the germline V gene (reference sequence). This CDR3 is built from 15 residues. V lost 8 bases and J lost 1, with 17 bases in between. CDR3 residues: CASRPSTGPQETQYF. In DNA form, the CDR3 reads TGTGCCAGCCGACCCTCGACAGGACCCCAAGAGACCCAGTACTTC.